Listed below are T cell receptor beta chains from one sample, sequenced in a study of Ad26.COV2.S vaccination and SARS-CoV-2 variants. Generated by immunoSEQ multiplex PCR, the TCRdb table keeps only in-frame clones and is missing some. Counted here are about 94,000 clones, roughly 85% occurring once; the ten biggest clones make up approximately 15%. The material was peripheral blood, obtained after recovery from COVID-19. These receptors all stem from a human donor who had recovered from COVID-19. The CDR3 runs from the conserved cysteine through the conserved F or W. D genes are given only for firm matches. Rows give clone size only sometimes, using once, few, many, or a class for an expanded clone.

d_call j_call clone_size v_call cdr3_aa cdr3_nt
. TRBJ1-2 . TRBV27 CASRGYGYTF TGTGCCAGTAGGGGCTATGGCTACACCTTC
TRBD1 TRBJ2-5 . TRBV7-2 CASSLGTGVWGETQYF TGTGCCAGCAGCTTGGGCACAGGGGTTTGGGGAGAGACCCAGTACTTC
TRBD2 TRBJ2-5 . TRBV19 CASGTSGWGQETQYF TGTGCCAGTGGGACTAGCGGTTGGGGTCAAGAGACCCAGTACTTC
TRBD2 TRBJ2-1 . TRBV19 CASSTRTSGRYEQFF TGTGCCAGTAGTACAAGGACTAGCGGGAGATATGAGCAGTTCTTC
. TRBJ1-2 few TRBV2 CASSAGGIGYTF TGTGCCAGCAGTGCTGGAGGTATAGGCTACACCTTC
TRBD1 TRBJ2-7 . TRBV11-2 CASSLGQGAYEQYF TGTGCCAGCAGCCTGGGACAGGGGGCTTACGAGCAGTACTTC
. TRBJ2-1 . TRBV20-1 CSASPRPNEQFF TGCAGTGCTAGTCCCCGCCCCAATGAGCAGTTCTTC
. TRBJ1-2 . TRBV7-3 CASSARDGSGYTF TGTGCCAGCAGCGCAAGGGACGGTTCGGGCTACACCTTC
. TRBJ2-3 . TRBV28 CASSSTGFGAGGSTDTQYF TGTGCCAGCAGCTCGACAGGGTTTGGGGCGGGAGGATCCACAGATACGCAGTATTTT
TRBD2 TRBJ2-2 . TRBV15 CATSRGLAGVSNTGELFF TGTGCCACCAGCAGAGGTCTAGCGGGAGTTTCGAACACCGGGGAGCTGTTTTTT
TRBD2 TRBJ2-7 . TRBV7-8 CASSSSRLAGARSYEQYF TGTGCCAGCAGCTCTTCCCGTCTAGCGGGAGCCAGGTCCTACGAGCAGTACTTC
TRBD2 TRBJ2-5 . TRBV19 CASSIGGSPAETQYF TGTGCCAGTAGTATCGGCGGGAGTCCTGCCGAGACCCAGTACTTC
. TRBJ2-7 . TRBV6-5 CASQTVAPNEQYF TGTGCCAGCCAGACAGTTGCTCCTAACGAGCAGTACTTC
. TRBJ1-5 . TRBV3-1/TRBV3-2 CASSQGAAQPQHF TGTGCCAGCAGCCAGGGGGCGGCTCAGCCCCAGCATTTT
. TRBJ2-1 . TRBV14 CASSQEYEQFF TGTGCCAGCAGCCAAGAGTATGAGCAGTTCTTC
. TRBJ2-7 . TRBV7-9 CASSTGVSYEQYF TGTGCCAGCAGCACGGGGGTTAGCTACGAGCAGTACTTC
TRBD2 TRBJ2-1 . TRBV4-2 CASSQGGLAGVSEQFF TGTGCCAGCAGCCAAGGGGGACTAGCGGGAGTTAGTGAGCAGTTCTTC
. TRBJ1-4 . TRBV12-3/TRBV12-4 CASSLAGFLLFF TGTGCCAGCAGTTTAGCAGGGTTTTTACTGTTTTTT
TRBD1 TRBJ1-5 . TRBV12-3/TRBV12-4 CASSFEGAKPQHF TGTGCCAGCAGTTTCGAGGGGGCAAAGCCCCAGCATTTT
TRBD1 TRBJ1-1 once TRBV6-5 CATSRDRGEAFF TGTGCCACGTCTCGAGACAGGGGGGAAGCTTTCTTT
. TRBJ1-6 . TRBV4-1 CASSQPREGKASPLHF TGCGCCAGCAGCCAGCCCCGGGAAGGGAAGGCTTCACCCCTCCACTTT
. TRBJ2-3 once TRBV27 CASSLVADTQYF TGTGCCAGCAGTTTGGTGGCAGATACGCAGTATTTT
. TRBJ1-2 . TRBV29-1 CSVDGQPDTF TGCAGCGTCGATGGACAGCCCGACACCTTC
. TRBJ2-1 . TRBV6-6 CASSPRVGWGFSYNEQFF TGTGCCAGCAGTCCTCGCGTGGGGTGGGGATTCTCCTACAATGAGCAGTTCTTC
. TRBJ2-1 . TRBV6-7 CASSEKRPSSYNEQFF TGTGCCAGCAGCGAGAAGAGACCGAGCTCCTACAATGAGCAGTTCTTC
TRBD2 TRBJ2-2 few TRBV19 CASSRSGTGNTGELFF TGTGCCAGTAGTCGTAGCGGGACCGGGAACACCGGGGAGCTGTTTTTT
. TRBJ1-5 . TRBV18 CASSPSGTGRISNQPQHF TGTGCCAGCTCACCATCAGGAACGGGAAGAATTAGCAATCAGCCCCAGCATTTT
. TRBJ2-3 . TRBV4-3 CASSQDFVFTDTQYF TGCGCCAGCAGCCAAGATTTTGTGTTCACAGATACGCAGTATTTT
. TRBJ1-3 once TRBV28 CASSLSSHPGNTIYF TGTGCCAGCAGTTTATCGAGTCACCCTGGAAACACCATATATTTT
. TRBJ1-4 . TRBV4-1 CASSQADFRATNEKLFF TGCGCCAGCAGCCAAGCGGACTTCCGTGCAACTAATGAAAAACTGTTTTTT
. TRBJ1-2 . TRBV21-1 CASSNLDRDRDYYGYTF TGTGCCAGCAGCAATTTAGATCGGGACAGGGACTACTATGGCTACACCTTC
. TRBJ1-1 . TRBV5-1 CASSLATGVNTEAFF TGCGCCAGCAGCTTGGCAACAGGAGTGAACACTGAAGCTTTCTTT
. TRBJ2-1 . TRBV5-1 CASKAADPRAWNEQFF TGCGCCAGCAAGGCGGCGGACCCTCGCGCTTGGAATGAGCAGTTCTTC